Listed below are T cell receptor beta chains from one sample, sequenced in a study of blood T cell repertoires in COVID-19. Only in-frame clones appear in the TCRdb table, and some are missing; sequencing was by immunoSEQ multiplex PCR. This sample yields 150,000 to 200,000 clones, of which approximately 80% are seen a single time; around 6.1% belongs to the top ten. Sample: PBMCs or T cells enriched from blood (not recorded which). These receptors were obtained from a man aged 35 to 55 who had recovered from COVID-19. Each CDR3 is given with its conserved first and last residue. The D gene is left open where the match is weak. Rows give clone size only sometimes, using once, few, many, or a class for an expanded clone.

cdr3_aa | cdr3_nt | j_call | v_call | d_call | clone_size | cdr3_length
CASIPQGDGYYGYTF | TGTGCCAGCATACCACAGGGGGATGGGTACTATGGCTACACCTTC | TRBJ1-2 | TRBV6-5 | TRBD1 | - | 15
CASSVGEGVRGNTIYF | TGTGCCAGCAGCGTAGGGGAGGGGGTAAGAGGAAACACCATATATTTT | TRBJ1-3 | TRBV9 | - | - | 16
CASSFGGQDNSPLHF | TGCGCCAGCAGCTTTGGAGGACAGGATAATTCACCCCTCCACTTT | TRBJ1-6 | TRBV5-1 | TRBD1 | few | 15
CASSVGDRGRGYTF | TGTGCCAGCAGCGTAGGGGACAGGGGACGTGGCTACACCTTC | TRBJ1-2 | TRBV9 | TRBD1 | - | 14
CASSYSGLSSGNTIYF | TGTGCCAGCAGTTACTCGGGACTGAGCTCTGGAAACACCATATATTTT | TRBJ1-3 | TRBV6-5 | - | - | 16
CASSGDRGLGEQFF | TGTGCCAGCAGCGGGGACAGGGGGCTGGGTGAGCAGTTCTTC | TRBJ2-1 | TRBV5-4 | TRBD1 | - | 14
CATSEEQVSNTGELFF | TGTGCCACCAGTGAAGAACAGGTATCGAACACCGGGGAGCTGTTTTTT | TRBJ2-2 | TRBV24-1 | - | - | 16
CATSEREGRGKPREFF | TGTGCCACCAGTGAACGAGAAGGGCGGGGGAAGCCCCGTGAGTTCTTC | TRBJ2-1 | TRBV24-1 | TRBD2 | - | 16
CATDRDRGRQPQHF | TGTGCCACAGACCGGGACAGGGGAAGGCAGCCCCAGCATTTT | TRBJ1-5 | TRBV28 | TRBD1 | - | 14
CASGDSNSPPHF | TGTGCCAGCGGGGACAGTAATTCACCCCCCCACTTT | TRBJ1-6 | TRBV27 | TRBD1 | - | 12
CASSIEGRGETQYF | TGTGCCAGTAGTATCGAGGGTCGGGGAGAGACCCAGTACTTC | TRBJ2-5 | TRBV19 | - | - | 14
CASSEGQGVGYGYTF | TGTGCCAGCAGTGAAGGACAGGGGGTTGGCTATGGCTACACCTTC | TRBJ1-2 | TRBV6-4 | TRBD1 | once | 15
CATSDAGLAGGSISTDTQYF | TGTGCCACCAGTGACGCGGGTCTAGCGGGGGGATCCATAAGCACAGATACGCAGTATTTT | TRBJ2-3 | TRBV24-1 | TRBD2 | - | 20
CASSQGGDTEAFF | TGTGCCAGCAGCCAAGGCGGGGACACTGAAGCTTTCTTT | TRBJ1-1 | TRBV7-3 | - | - | 13
CASSGTGGTKNIQYF | TGTGCCAGCAGTGGGACAGGGGGCACAAAAAACATTCAGTACTTC | TRBJ2-4 | TRBV2 | TRBD1 | - | 15
CASSSERGRYF | TGTGCCAGCAGCTCGGAAAGAGGAAGGTACTTC | TRBJ2-7 | TRBV7-9 | - | - | 11
CASNGPQPPNQPQHF | TGTGCCAGCAATGGGCCACAACCACCCAATCAGCCCCAGCATTTT | TRBJ1-5 | TRBV6-5 | - | few | 15
CASSLGTSLRETQYF | TGTGCCAGCAGCCTGGGGACTAGCTTACGGGAGACCCAGTACTTC | TRBJ2-5 | TRBV3-1/TRBV3-2 | TRBD2 | - | 15